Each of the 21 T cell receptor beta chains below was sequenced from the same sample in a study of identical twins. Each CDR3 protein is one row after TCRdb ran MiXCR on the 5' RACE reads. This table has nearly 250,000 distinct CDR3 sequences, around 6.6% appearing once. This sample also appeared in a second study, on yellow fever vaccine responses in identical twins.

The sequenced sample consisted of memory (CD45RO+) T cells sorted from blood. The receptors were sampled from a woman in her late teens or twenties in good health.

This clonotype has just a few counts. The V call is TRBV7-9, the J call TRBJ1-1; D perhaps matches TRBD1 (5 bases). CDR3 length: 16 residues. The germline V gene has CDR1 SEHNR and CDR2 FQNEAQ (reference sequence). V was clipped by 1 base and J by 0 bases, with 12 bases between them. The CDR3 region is CASSLGKAGLNTEAFF. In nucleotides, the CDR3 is TGTGCCAGCAGCTTAGGGAAAGCAGGGCTGAACACTGAAGCTTTCTTT.

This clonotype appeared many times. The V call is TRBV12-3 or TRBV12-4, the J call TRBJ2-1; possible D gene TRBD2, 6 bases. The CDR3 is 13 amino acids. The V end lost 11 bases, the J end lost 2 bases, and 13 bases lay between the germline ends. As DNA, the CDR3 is TGTGCCTCGGGCGGGGCCACCTACAATGAGCAGTTCTTC. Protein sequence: CASGGATYNEQFF.

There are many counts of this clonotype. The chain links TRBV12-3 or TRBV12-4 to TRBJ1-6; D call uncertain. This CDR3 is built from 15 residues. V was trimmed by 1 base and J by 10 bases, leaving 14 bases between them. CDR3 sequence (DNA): TGTGCCAGCAGTTTAGGGTGGTCCCCGGGGTCACCCCTCCACTTT. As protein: CASSLGWSPGSPLHF.

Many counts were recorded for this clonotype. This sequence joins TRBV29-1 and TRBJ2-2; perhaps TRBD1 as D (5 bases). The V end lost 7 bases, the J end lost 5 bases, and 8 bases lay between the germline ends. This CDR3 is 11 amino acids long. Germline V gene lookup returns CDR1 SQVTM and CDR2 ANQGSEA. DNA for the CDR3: TGCAGCGGTCACAGGACCGGGGAGCTGTTTTTT. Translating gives CSGHRTGELFF.

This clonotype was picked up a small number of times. This CDR3 is CASKAGGAGETQYF. The CDR3 nucleotides are TGTGCCAGCAAAGCGGGGGGGGCGGGAGAGACCCAGTACTTC. The genes are TRBV12-3 or TRBV12-4 and TRBJ2-5; the match to TRBD2 covers 10 bases. The CDR3 runs 14 residues. The V and J ends lost 7 bases and 4 bases, in that order; junction bases with no gene match: 6.

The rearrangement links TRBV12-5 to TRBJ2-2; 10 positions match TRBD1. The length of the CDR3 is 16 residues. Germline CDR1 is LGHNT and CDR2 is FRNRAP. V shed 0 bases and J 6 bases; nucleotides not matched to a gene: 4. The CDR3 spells CASGLVKGQGSGELFF. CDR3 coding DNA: TGTGCTAGTGGTTTGGTAAAGGGACAGGGGTCCGGGGAGCTGTTTTTT.

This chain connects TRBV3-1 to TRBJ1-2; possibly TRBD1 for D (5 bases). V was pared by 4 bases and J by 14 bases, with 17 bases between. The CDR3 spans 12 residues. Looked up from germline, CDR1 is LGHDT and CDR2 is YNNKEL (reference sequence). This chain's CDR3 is CASSRTGAGLTF. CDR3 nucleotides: TGTGCCAGCAGCCGGACTGGGGCTGGTTTGACCTTC. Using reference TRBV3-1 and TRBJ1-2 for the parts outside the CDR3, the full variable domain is DTAVSQTPKYLVTQMGNDKSIKCEQNLGHDTMYWYKQDSKKFLKIMFSYNNKELIINETVPNRFSPKSPDKAHLNLHINSLELGDSAVYFCASSRTGAGLTFGSGTRLTVV.

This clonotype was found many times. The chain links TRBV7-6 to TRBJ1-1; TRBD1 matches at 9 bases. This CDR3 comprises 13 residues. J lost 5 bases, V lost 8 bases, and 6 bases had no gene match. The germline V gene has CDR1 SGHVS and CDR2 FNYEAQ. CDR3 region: CASGTGRMTEAFF. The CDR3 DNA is TGTGCCAGCGGGACAGGGAGAATGACTGAAGCTTTCTTT.

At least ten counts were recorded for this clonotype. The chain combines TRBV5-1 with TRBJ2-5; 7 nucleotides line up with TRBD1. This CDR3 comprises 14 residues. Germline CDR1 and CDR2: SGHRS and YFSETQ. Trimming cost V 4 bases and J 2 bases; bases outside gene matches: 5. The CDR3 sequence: CASSRGTAQETQYF. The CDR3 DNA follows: TGCGCCAGCAGCCGAGGGACAGCGCAAGAGACCCAGTACTTC. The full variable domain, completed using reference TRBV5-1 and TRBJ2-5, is KAGVTQTPRYLIKTRGQQVTLSCSPISGHRSVSWYQQTPGQGLQFLFEYFSETQRNKGNFPGRFSGRQFSNSRSEMNVSTLELGDSALYLCASSRGTAQETQYFGPGTRLLVL.

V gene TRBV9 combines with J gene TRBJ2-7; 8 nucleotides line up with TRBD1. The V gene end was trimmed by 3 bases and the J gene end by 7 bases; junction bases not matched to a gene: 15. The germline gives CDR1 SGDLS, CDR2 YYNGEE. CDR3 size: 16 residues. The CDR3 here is CASSERSTGGPEEQYF. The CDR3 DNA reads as TGTGCCAGCAGCGAGCGGAGTACAGGGGGACCGGAGGAGCAGTACTTC. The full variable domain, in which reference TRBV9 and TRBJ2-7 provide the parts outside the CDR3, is DSGVTQTPKHLITATGQRVTLRCSPRSGDLSVYWYQQSLDQGLQFLIQYYNGEERAKGNILERFSAQQFPDLHSELNLSSLELGDSALYFCASSERSTGGPEEQYFGPGTRLTVT.

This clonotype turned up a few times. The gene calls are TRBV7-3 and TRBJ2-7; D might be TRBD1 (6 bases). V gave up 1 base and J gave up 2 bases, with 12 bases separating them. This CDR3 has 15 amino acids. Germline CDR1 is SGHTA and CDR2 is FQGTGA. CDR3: CASSLSPGDPYEQYF. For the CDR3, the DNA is TGTGCCAGCAGCTTAAGTCCAGGGGACCCCTACGAGCAGTACTTC.

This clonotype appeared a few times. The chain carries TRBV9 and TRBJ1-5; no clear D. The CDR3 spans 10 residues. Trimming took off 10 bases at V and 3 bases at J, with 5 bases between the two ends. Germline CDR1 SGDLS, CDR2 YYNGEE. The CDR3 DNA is TGTGCCGCTGACAATCAGCCCCAGCATTTT. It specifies CAADNQPQHF.

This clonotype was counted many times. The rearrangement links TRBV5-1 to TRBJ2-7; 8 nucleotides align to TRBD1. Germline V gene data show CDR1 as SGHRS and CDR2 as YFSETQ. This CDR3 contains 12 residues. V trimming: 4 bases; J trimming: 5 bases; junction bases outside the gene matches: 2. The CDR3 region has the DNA TGCGCCAGCAGCGACAGGGGCCACGAGCAGTACTTC. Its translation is CASSDRGHEQYF.

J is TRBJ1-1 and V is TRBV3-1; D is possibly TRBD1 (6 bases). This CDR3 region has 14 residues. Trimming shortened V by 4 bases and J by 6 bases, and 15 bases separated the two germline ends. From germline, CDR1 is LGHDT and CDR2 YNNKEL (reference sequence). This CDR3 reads CASSRPGGRAEAFF. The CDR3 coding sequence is TGTGCCAGCAGCCGGCCCGGGGGGCGGGCTGAAGCTTTCTTT. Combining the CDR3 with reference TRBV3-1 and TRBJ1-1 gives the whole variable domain DTAVSQTPKYLVTQMGNDKSIKCEQNLGHDTMYWYKQDSKKFLKIMFSYNNKELIINETVPNRFSPKSPDKAHLNLHINSLELGDSAVYFCASSRPGGRAEAFFGQGTRLTVV.

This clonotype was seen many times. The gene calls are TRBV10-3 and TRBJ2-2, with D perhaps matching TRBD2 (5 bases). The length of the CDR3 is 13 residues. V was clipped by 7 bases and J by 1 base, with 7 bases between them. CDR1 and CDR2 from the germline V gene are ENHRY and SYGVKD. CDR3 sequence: CAINGENTGELFF. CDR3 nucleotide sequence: TGTGCCATCAACGGGGAGAACACCGGGGAGCTGTTTTTT.

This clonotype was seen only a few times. The CDR3 is CASSPRDRGWNEQFF. The CDR3 nucleotides are TGTGCCAGCAGCCCACGGGACAGGGGTTGGAATGAGCAGTTCTTC. J is TRBJ2-1 and V is TRBV12-3 or TRBV12-4, with 10 bases identical to TRBD1. V was clipped by 6 bases and J by 7 bases; unmatched bases: 9. The CDR3 extends over 15 amino acids.

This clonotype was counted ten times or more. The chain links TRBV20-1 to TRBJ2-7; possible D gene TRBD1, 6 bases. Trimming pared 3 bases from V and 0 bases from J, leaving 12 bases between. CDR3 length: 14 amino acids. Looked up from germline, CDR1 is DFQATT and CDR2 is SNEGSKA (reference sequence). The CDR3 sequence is CSASGTLSSYEQYF. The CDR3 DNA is TGCAGTGCTAGCGGGACACTGAGCTCCTACGAGCAGTACTTC.

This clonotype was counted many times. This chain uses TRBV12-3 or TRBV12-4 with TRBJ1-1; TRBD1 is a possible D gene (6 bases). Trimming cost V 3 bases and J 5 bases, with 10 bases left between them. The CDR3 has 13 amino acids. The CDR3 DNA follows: TGTGCCAGCAGTTTTGGGGGCAGGACTGAAGCTTTCTTT. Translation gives CASSFGGRTEAFF.

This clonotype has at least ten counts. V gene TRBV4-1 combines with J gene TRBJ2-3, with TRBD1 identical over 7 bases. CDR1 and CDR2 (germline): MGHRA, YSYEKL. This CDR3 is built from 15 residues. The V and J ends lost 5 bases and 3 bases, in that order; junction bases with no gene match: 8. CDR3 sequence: CASSWTGTATDTQYF. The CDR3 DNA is TGCGCCAGCAGCTGGACCGGGACAGCAACAGATACGCAGTATTTT.

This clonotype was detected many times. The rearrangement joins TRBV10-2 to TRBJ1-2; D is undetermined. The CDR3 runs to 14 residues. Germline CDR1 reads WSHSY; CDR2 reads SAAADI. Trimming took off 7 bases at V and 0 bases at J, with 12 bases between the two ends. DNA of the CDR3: TGCGCCAGCACAGACCAGATTACTAACTATGGCTACACCTTC. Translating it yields CASTDQITNYGYTF.

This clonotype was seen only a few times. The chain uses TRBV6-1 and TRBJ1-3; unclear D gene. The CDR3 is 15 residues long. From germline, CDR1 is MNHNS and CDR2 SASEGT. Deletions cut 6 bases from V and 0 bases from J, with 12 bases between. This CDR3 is CASRTLASSGNTIYF. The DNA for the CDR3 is TGTGCCAGCAGGACACTAGCCTCCTCTGGAAACACCATATATTTT.